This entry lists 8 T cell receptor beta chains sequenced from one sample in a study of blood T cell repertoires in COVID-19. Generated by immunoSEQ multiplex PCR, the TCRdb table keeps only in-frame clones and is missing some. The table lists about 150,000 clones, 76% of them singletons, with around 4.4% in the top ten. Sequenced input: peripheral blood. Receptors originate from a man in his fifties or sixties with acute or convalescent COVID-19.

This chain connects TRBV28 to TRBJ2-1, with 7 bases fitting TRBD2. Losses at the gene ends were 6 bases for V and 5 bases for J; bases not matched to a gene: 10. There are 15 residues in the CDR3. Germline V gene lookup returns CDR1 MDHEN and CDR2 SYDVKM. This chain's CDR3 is CASRDPRELNNEQFF. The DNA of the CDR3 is TGTGCCAGCAGGGATCCGCGGGAGTTGAACAATGAGCAGTTCTTC.

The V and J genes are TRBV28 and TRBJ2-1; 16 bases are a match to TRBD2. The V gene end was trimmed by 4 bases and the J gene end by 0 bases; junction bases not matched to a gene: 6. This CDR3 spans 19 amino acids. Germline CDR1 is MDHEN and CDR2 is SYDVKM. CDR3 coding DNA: TGTGCCAGCAGTTCGGGACTAGCGGGAGGGGTTGGCTCCTACAATGAGCAGTTCTTC. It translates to CASSSGLAGGVGSYNEQFF.

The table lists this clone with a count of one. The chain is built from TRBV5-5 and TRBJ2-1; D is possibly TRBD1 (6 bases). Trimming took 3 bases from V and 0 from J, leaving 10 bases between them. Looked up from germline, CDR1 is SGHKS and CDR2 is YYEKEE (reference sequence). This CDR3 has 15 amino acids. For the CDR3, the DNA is TGTGCCAGCAGCTGGGACACCTACTCCTACAATGAGCAGTTCTTC. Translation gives CASSWDTYSYNEQFF.

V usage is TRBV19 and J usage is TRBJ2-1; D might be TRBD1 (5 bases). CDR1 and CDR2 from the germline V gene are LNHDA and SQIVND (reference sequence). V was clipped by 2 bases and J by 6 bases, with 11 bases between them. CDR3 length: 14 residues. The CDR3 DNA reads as TGTGCCAGTAGTATACAGGGTACCCCCAATGAGCAGTTCTTC. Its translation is CASSIQGTPNEQFF.

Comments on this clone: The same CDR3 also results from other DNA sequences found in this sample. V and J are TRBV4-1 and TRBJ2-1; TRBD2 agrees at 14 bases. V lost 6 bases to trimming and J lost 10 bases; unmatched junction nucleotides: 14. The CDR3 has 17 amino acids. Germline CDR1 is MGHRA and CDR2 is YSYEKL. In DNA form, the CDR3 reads TGCGCCAGCAGGGAAGTCGGACTAGCGGGAGGAACTCTGGAGCAGTTCTTC. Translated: CASREVGLAGGTLEQFF.

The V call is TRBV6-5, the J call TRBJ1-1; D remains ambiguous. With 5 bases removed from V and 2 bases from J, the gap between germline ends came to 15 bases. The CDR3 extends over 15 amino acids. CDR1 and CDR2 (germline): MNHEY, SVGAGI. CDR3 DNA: TGTGCCAGCAGTAACCAAATGACGGGTAACACTGAAGCTTTCTTT. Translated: CASSNQMTGNTEAFF.

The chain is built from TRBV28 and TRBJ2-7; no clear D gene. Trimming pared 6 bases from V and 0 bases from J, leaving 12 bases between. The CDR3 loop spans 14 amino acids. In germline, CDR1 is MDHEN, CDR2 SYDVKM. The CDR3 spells CASSPSRSSYEQYF. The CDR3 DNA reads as TGTGCCAGCAGCCCGTCTCGGAGCTCCTACGAGCAGTACTTC. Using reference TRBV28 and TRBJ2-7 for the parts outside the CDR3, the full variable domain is DVKVTQSSRYLVKRTGEKVFLECVQDMDHENMFWYRQDPGLGLRLIYFSYDVKMKEKGDIPEGYSVSREKKERFSLILESASTNQTSMYLCASSPSRSSYEQYFGPGTRLTVT.

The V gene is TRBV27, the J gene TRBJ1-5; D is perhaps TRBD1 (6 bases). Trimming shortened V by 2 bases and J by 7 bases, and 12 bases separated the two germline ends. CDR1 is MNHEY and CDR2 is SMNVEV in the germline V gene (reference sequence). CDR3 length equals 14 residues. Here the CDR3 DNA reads TGTGCCAGCAGTTTAACAGGGACCGGACAGCCCCAGCATTTT. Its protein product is CASSLTGTGQPQHF.